One and the same sample provided the 12 T cell receptor beta chains below, sequenced in a study of blood T cell repertoires in COVID-19. The method was immunoSEQ multiplex PCR; TCRdb's version includes in-frame clones alone and lacks a portion of them. The table records roughly 130,000 clones, about 79% of them present only once. The sequenced sample was peripheral blood. The receptor set was obtained from a woman aged 45-60 years with acute or convalescent COVID-19.

The CDR3 nucleotides read TGTGCCAGTAGTAAAGGGACAGGGGGTTCGTATGGCTACACCTTC. This gives the protein CASSKGTGGSYGYTF. This sequence joins TRBV19 and TRBJ1-2, with TRBD1 identical over 11 bases. The V and J ends lost 4 bases and 5 bases, in that order; junction bases with no gene match: 6. CDR3 length: 15 residues. Germline V gives CDR1 LNHDA, CDR2 SQIVND (reference sequence).

The chain recombines TRBV18 with TRBJ2-7; TRBD1 is a possible D gene (6 bases). Trimming pared 4 bases from V and 2 bases from J, leaving 18 bases between. The CDR3 consists of 16 residues. CDR1 is KGHSH, CDR2 LQKENI, per germline. CDR3 protein: CASSLGQPQGAYEQYF. CDR3 nucleotides: TGTGCCAGCTCACTTGGACAGCCCCAAGGGGCCTACGAGCAGTACTTC.

This rearrangement joins TRBV14 to TRBJ2-1; 12 bases align to TRBD2. The CDR3 sequence is 20 residues long. Germline assignment: CDR1 SGHDN and CDR2 FVKESK. V lost 5 bases, J lost 0 bases, and 14 bases stayed unmatched. CDR3 coding DNA: TGTGCCAGCAGCAAACGGACTAGCGGGACCTTTTCCAGCTCCTACAATGAGCAGTTCTTC. As protein: CASSKRTSGTFSSSYNEQFF.

The J gene is TRBJ1-6, the V gene TRBV19, with TRBD1 matching over 10 bases. The germline CDR1 and CDR2 sequences are LNHDA and SQIVND (reference sequence). The CDR3 totals 16 residues. V gave up 3 bases and J gave up 9 bases; unmatched junction bases: 8. In DNA, the CDR3 is TGTGCCAGTAGTATTCCCGGACAGGGGGTGATTTCACCCCTCCACTTT. It specifies CASSIPGQGVISPLHF.

The gene calls are TRBV24-1 and TRBJ2-1; 11 nucleotides agree with TRBD2. Looked up from germline, CDR1 is KGHDR and CDR2 is SFDVKD. This CDR3 is 17 amino acids long. Trimming took 5 bases from V and 4 from J; bases not matched to a gene: 9. The CDR3 reads CATSGKKGTSGYNEQFF. The CDR3 DNA sequence: TGTGCCACCAGTGGCAAAAAAGGGACTAGCGGATACAATGAGCAGTTCTTC.

This chain connects TRBV12-5 to TRBJ2-7, with TRBD2 matching 10 bases. Germline-derived CDR1 and CDR2 are LGHNT and FRNRAP. CDR3 size: 14 residues. V lost 7 bases and J lost 5; bases outside the gene matches: 8. For the CDR3, the DNA is TGTGCTAGTGCCCCGGGACTAGCGAAGAACGAGCAGTACTTC. Its protein is CASAPGLAKNEQYF.

The V gene is TRBV12-5, the J gene TRBJ2-3, with 10 positions matching TRBD1. V was pared by 1 base and J by 4 bases, with 5 bases of the junction left unmatched. Germline V gives CDR1 LGHNT, CDR2 FRNRAP. This CDR3 is 16 amino acids long. As DNA, the CDR3 is TGTGCTAGTGGTTTGGGTCGGACAGGGGGGGCAGATACGCAGTATTTT. This gives the protein CASGLGRTGGADTQYF.

The sample holds one count of this clone. V and J are TRBV6-5 and TRBJ2-4; 8 bases line up with TRBD2. CDR1 and CDR2 from the germline V gene are MNHEY and SVGAGI. The J segment lost 2 bases and the V segment lost 5 bases, leaving 5 bases of the junction unmatched. This CDR3 has 15 residues. CDR3 nucleotides: TGTGCCAGCAGTCCCGGGGGGGGAACCAAAAACATTCAGTACTTC. The encoded protein is CASSPGGGTKNIQYF.

This clone has just one count. V and J are TRBV12-5 and TRBJ2-2; TRBD1 matches at 10 bases. Germline CDR1 LGHNT, CDR2 FRNRAP. The ends lost 8 bases at V and 6 bases at J; junction bases unmatched: 3. The CDR3 has 13 amino acids. This CDR3 reads CASMTGGSGELFF. DNA of the CDR3: TGTGCTAGTATGACAGGGGGCTCCGGGGAGCTGTTTTTT.

This chain connects TRBV23-1 to TRBJ1-5; D remains unclear. Being an ORF, TRBV23-1 has a function that is uncertain. The CDR3 sequence is 18 residues long. V was pared by 2 bases and J by 2 bases, with 19 bases between. CDR3 DNA sequence: TGCGCCAGCAGTCAACCCTTACTACCGGGTCGGGGCAATCAGCCCCAGCATTTT. Translation gives CASSQPLLPGRGNQPQHF.

This chain links TRBV7-3 with TRBJ1-6; D is undetermined. Germline CDR1 SGHTA, CDR2 FQGTGA. This CDR3 is built from 13 residues. Trimming stripped 5 bases from V and 3 bases from J, with 5 bases between. The CDR3 sequence is CASSRDYNSPLHF. The CDR3, as DNA: TGTGCCAGCAGCCGGGACTATAATTCACCCCTCCACTTT.

V gene TRBV2 combines with J gene TRBJ2-3; 11 bases align to TRBD1. The J segment lost 3 bases and the V segment lost 8 bases, leaving 7 bases of the junction unmatched. Germline-derived CDR1 and CDR2 are SNHLY and FYNNEI. There are 15 residues in the CDR3. The CDR3 DNA follows: TGTGCCAGCCGGTTGGGACAGGGGGTTACAGATACGCAGTATTTT. Translated: CASRLGQGVTDTQYF.